These 10 T cell receptor beta chains share one sample of origin, sequenced in a study of T cells in Graves' hyperthyroidism and ophthalmopathy. The TCR beta CDR3 regions underwent amplification using RNA transcripts as the source. In the first-round RT-PCR of the TCR CDR3, the HTBI primer set was used. One entry per CDR3 protein results from TCRdb running MiXCR on the multiplex PCR reads. Seen here are under 650,000 distinct CDR3 sequences, around 16% observed once, and the top ten hold less than 4.5%. Source material: blood. These receptors were obtained from a woman in her twenties or thirties with Graves' hyperthyroidism.

The V and J genes are TRBV27 and TRBJ2-7, with 9 nucleotides matching TRBD1. The CDR3 contains 15 residues. The germline V gene encodes CDR1 MNHEY and CDR2 SMNVEV (reference sequence). With 3 bases clipped from V and 4 bases from J, the junction kept 7 bases outside the gene matches. Written as DNA, the CDR3 is TGTGCCAGCAGTTTCGTGGGACAGGGTTTGTACGAGCAGTACTTC. Amino acids: CASSFVGQGLYEQYF.

At least ten counts were recorded for this clonotype. The V call is TRBV12-3 or TRBV12-4, the J call TRBJ2-1; D is possibly TRBD1 or TRBD2 (5 bases each). The length of the CDR3 is 14 residues. Trimming removed 3 bases from V and 2 bases from J, with 8 bases in between. The CDR3 DNA follows: TGTGCCAGCAGTTTCGGGGCCACCTACAATGAGCAGTTCTTC. Protein sequence: CASSFGATYNEQFF.

This clonotype was observed a handful of times. The chain recombines TRBV13 with TRBJ2-2, with unresolved D. In germline, CDR1 is PRHDT, CDR2 FYEKMQ (reference sequence). The CDR3 is 15 residues long. V lost 5 bases, J lost 1 base, and 11 bases lay in between. The CDR3 DNA follows: TGTGCCAGCAGCGTTTTTAGAAAGAACACCGGGGAGCTGTTTTTT. It is translated as CASSVFRKNTGELFF.

This clonotype was counted a few times. This chain links TRBV20-1 with TRBJ1-5, with no clear D. Germline V CDR1 and CDR2: DFQATT, SNEGSKA (reference sequence). With 3 bases removed from V and 5 bases from J, the gap between germline ends came to 11 bases. The CDR3 extends over 13 amino acids. Written as DNA, the CDR3 is TGCAGTGCTAGCTATGCGAAGGATCAGCCCCAGCATTTT. Protein product: CSASYAKDQPQHF.

This clonotype showed up just a few times. The J gene is TRBJ2-1, the V gene TRBV6-5; D is unresolved. The V end lost 0 bases, the J end lost 5 bases, and 11 bases lay between the germline ends. The germline gives CDR1 MNHEY, CDR2 SVGAGI. This CDR3 comprises 15 residues. CDR3 sequence (DNA): TGTGCCAGCAGTTACTCGGAGATCCTCCACAATGAGCAGTTCTTC. Translated: CASSYSEILHNEQFF.

The chain recombines TRBV3-1 with TRBJ2-7; TRBD2 agrees at 8 bases. V shed 3 bases and J 6 bases; nucleotides not matched to a gene: 7. The CDR3 has 14 residues. Germline CDR1 is LGHDT and CDR2 is YNNKEL (reference sequence). As DNA, the CDR3 is TGTGCCAGCAGCCAGAAACTAGCGGCCCGCGAGCAGTACTTC. It encodes CASSQKLAAREQYF.

The V gene is TRBV9, the J gene TRBJ2-5, with a tentative D call TRBD2 (6 bases). Germline V gene lookup returns CDR1 SGDLS and CDR2 YYNGEE. V was cut by 3 bases and J by 4 bases, with 28 bases left in between. The CDR3 runs to 19 residues. The CDR3 loop reads CASSAGESAPPRGPETQYF. The CDR3, as DNA: TGTGCCAGCAGCGCTGGAGAGAGCGCCCCGCCGCGGGGCCCAGAGACCCAGTACTTC.

This clonotype occurred many times. The CDR3 DNA is TGTGCCAGCAGTGACTTCCAGGGTAGCTCCTACAATGAGCAGTTCTTC. It codes for CASSDFQGSSYNEQFF. The chain recombines TRBV6-1 with TRBJ2-1; TRBD1 is a possible D gene (5 bases). Germline lookup yields CDR1 MNHNS and CDR2 SASEGT. V was clipped by 3 bases and J by 0 bases, with 12 bases between them. The CDR3 runs 16 residues.

This clonotype was seen at least ten times. The rearrangement links TRBV11-1 to TRBJ2-7; the match to TRBD2 covers 11 bases. The CDR3 has 13 amino acids. Germline CDR1 and CDR2: SGHAT and FQDESV (reference sequence). The V and J ends lost 5 bases and 6 bases, in that order; junction bases with no gene match: 3. The CDR3 DNA reads as TGTGCCAGCAGCGCAACTAGCGGGAGCGAGCAGTACTTC. It yields the protein CASSATSGSEQYF.

The chain carries TRBV24-1 and TRBJ2-3; possible D gene TRBD2, 5 bases. Looked up from germline, CDR1 is KGHDR and CDR2 is SFDVKD. CDR3 length: 14 residues. The germline V and J ends were trimmed by 8 bases and 3 bases, with 14 bases remaining between them. CDR3 sequence reads: CATTDSSRTDTQYF. In DNA, the CDR3 is TGTGCCACCACGGACTCGAGTAGGACAGATACGCAGTATTTT.